This TCR beta chain was captured in a study of cytomegalovirus exposure and HLA in healthy donors (dated 2017 in TCRdb). At the level of the whole study: According to an earlier analysis of several hundred of the donors, about 170 million T cells yielded 117 million unique TCR beta sequences and about 280 Gb of sequence data. The study profiled the T cell repertoires of 550 to 700 subjects by immunosequencing and related them to cytomegalovirus serostatus. Every discovery cohort repertoire had been produced on one sequencing platform. Because of strong linkage in the cohort, four or five DR-DQ haplotypes were treated as single units for association and clustering. An earlier analysis of some 500 of the donors used high-throughput TCR beta sequencing to judge whether each TCR beta V gene segment behaved as functional or pseudogenic. High-throughput TCR immunosequencing, statistical association of individual TCRs with disease status, and machine learning were combined to predict cytomegalovirus infection status. Alongside the repertoire data, information on donor age, sex, ethnicity and CMV serostatus was compiled. The later analysis used no new phenotypic data to find candidate immune exposures, relying instead on TCR beta sequences and their occurrence across donors. A later analysis re-examined previously published TCR beta repertoires from just over 650 donors and added high-resolution HLA genotyping to investigate patterns of TCR occurrence. Along with the approximately 670-subject first cohort, a separate validation cohort of roughly 110 different subjects was used. The number of donors typed differed by locus, with roughly 629-640 for A, B, C, DRB1 and DQB1, roughly 520 for DQA1, 600 to 610 for DPA1, and some 450 for DPB1. Among the 398 genotyped donors, about 85% belonged to the genetic ancestry cluster associated with self-reported Caucasian donors. On average, roughly 200,000 unique TCR beta nucleotide sequences were sequenced per donor among some 420 genotyped donors of the cohort, with 15% to 20% of those sequences being non-productive. The study aimed to test whether signatures of past pathogen exposure could be identified by cataloging public T cell receptors. Approximately 300 gigabases of sequencing data and tens of millions of unique TCR sequences were included in an early release covering 550 to 650 HLA-typed donors. A later genetic analysis took genome-wide SNP genotypes for 398 of the 666 donors and used that subset as a discovery cohort. Class I and class II HLA loci were covered by the typing at four-digit resolution. Study-wide conclusions, independent of this receptor: While some public TCRs were present in many individuals, most TCR sequences turned up only very rarely across donors. Sequencing depth was assumed to be roughly uniform across donors in the presence/absence analyses, though that assumption may not hold. Some IMGT-functional V segments, including TRBV6-2 and TRBV6-3, could not be told apart with the 87-base-pair reads, so those segments were excluded. In this cohort, only TCR beta chains were sequenced, and detectable features were limited by the absence of alpha or paired-chain data. A further reported finding was that TCR beta sequences accurately predicted the HLA-A and HLA-B alleles for most subjects in the first cohort. The authors suggested that the approach could potentially be extended to other disease states and immunological phenotypes. In a later analysis, most CMV-associated TCR beta chains were found to appear HLA-restricted, with HLA associations seemingly driven largely by CMV exposure. Because some donors lacked HLA typing at each locus, the association tests relied only on the typed subset. Broadly in line with IMGT annotations, most TCR beta V segments showed up in productive rearrangements about 87% or about 30% of the time in an earlier analysis of 450 to 600 of the donors. When HLA alleles, especially DR and DQ, strongly co-occurred, attributing TCR associations to individual alleles was difficult. The sequencing pipeline was judged likely to have produced a cluster of highly shared sequence variants as a technical artifact. Compared with equally common non-associated chains, HLA-associated TCR beta chains in a later analysis were more clonally expanded and had lower generation probabilities. A later analysis associated 15,000 to 20,000 TCR beta sequences with specific HLA alleles at a false discovery rate of 0.05. Linkage disequilibrium might explain the correlated functional status among segregating V segments, but an unknown experimental factor could not be excluded. V-gene and J-gene trimming of TCR beta chains was associated with a missense DCLRE1C variant in a later genetic analysis, and the association was replicated in an independent cohort. Several of the top co-occurrence clusters appeared to be linked to parvovirus B19, influenza, CMV and Epstein-Barr virus, according to a later analysis. According to a later analysis, TCR association rates differed among HLA loci, with DRB1 alleles showing the most associated TCRs and HLA-C alleles showing the fewest. CMV serostatus was the only immune exposure information available for the cohort. A few of the identified cytomegalovirus-associated TCR beta chains were confirmed in vitro to be specific for cytomegalovirus antigens. The classifier was reported to diagnose cytomegalovirus status with high specificity and sensitivity in both the original cohort and the validation cohort. Because counts were too low, roughly 16 rarely observed V segments, including chromosome 9 orphons, were excluded from the earlier analysis of 587 of the donors. A later genetic analysis reported fewer N-insertions in productive TCRs among donors in an Asian-associated ancestry cluster than the roughly 700-donor mean. The study gave a list of under 200 TCR beta chains associated with cytomegalovirus.

Counted from cysteine to phenylalanine, this CDR3 has 14 amino acids. Just CDR3 DNA is preserved here, 42 bases in frame from base 1. The germline V gene gives CDR1 as SGHRS and CDR2 as YFSETQ. Trimming takes 5 bases from V and 4 bases from J, and the germline ends sit 14 bases apart. This clone was observed a handful of times. Its antigen has not been determined. Per-nucleotide qualities are absent, and no much larger clonotype sits a single base away. In total, around 600 healthy bone marrow donors made up the cohort. At the time of sampling, all cohort members were nominally healthy, though unrecorded immune exposures were likely present. The donor tested CMV seronegative, placing the donor among the 300 to 400 seronegative members of the cohort. Every donor gave a peripheral blood sample, and the peripheral blood mononuclear cells from that sample were used for TCR beta sequencing. Genomic DNA was extracted from the blood cell samples with the Qiagen DNeasy Blood Extraction Kit.

The library came from the immunoSEQ multiplex PCR assay. A mixture of 60 forward primers for TCR Vbeta segments and 13 reverse primers for TCR Jbeta segments was used in the multiplex PCR. The CDR3 region of rearranged TCR beta genes was amplified from genomic DNA with a multiplex PCR assay. The Illumina HiSeq System was used to sequence the amplified TCR beta libraries as 87-base-pair reads. The authors' analysis ran thus. A later analysis counted tens of millions of unique TCR beta chains across the 690 or so repertoires, and roughly 11 million of these chains were shared by at least two donors. To remove PCR and sequencing errors, raw reads were error-corrected and collapsed into unique sequences using a nearest-neighbor algorithm that merged closely related sequences. Alignment of CDR3 sequences to IMGT reference sequences was used to assign V, D and J gene segments. For a sequence to be retained, a match of at least six nucleotides was required to both a V gene segment and a J gene segment. Rearrangements were classified as productive when the CDR3 lacked stop codons and remained in frame with V and J, and all other rearrangements were classified as non-productive. Following IMGT convention, CDR3 was defined as the stretch from the second conserved V-encoded cysteine up to the conserved J-encoded phenylalanine. Sequences without an unambiguous match to a single V gene segment were excluded from the earlier analysis of several hundred of the donors. An earlier analysis of almost 600 of the donors classified V segments as functional when productive rearrangements were above 56.7% and as segregating when the standard deviation between donors was above 5%. A statistical classification framework was developed to diagnose cytomegalovirus status using the catalog of TCR beta chain sequences. In a later analysis, V and J genes were assigned by comparing TCR nucleotide sequences against IMGT/GENE-DB human TR gene sequences. The TCRdist pipeline was used in a later analysis to assign CDR3 sequences and most-parsimonious VDJ recombination scenarios. In a later analysis, each TCR beta chain was defined by its CDR3 amino acid sequence together with its V-gene family, and reads without a unique V-gene family were excluded. In a later analysis, 450 to 600 highly shared, low-generation-probability nucleotide sequences were removed to address suspected cross-contamination and a sequencing artifact. In a later analysis, a clonal expansion index was calculated for each public chain from normalized within-repertoire ranks of inferred template counts. A later analysis computed generation probabilities with a VDJ recombination model fitted to out-of-frame rearrangements, and checked the results against IGoR. A later analysis scored TCR-TCR, TCR-HLA and TCR-CMV co-occurrence with hypergeometric tests, applying a repertoire-size bias correction to TCR pairs. False discovery rates were estimated in a later analysis by permuting HLA or CMV assignments 20 times. In a later analysis, co-occurring TCRs were grouped using DBSCAN, with TCRdist sequence similarity added in when clustering inside HLA-allele-positive subsets. Repertoires with fewer than 30,000 or more than 120,000 public chains, plus five repertoires with anomalous nucleotide sharing, were excluded from co-occurrence clustering. TCRdb mirrors the immuneACCESS table, restricted to in-frame sequences. Some clones are absent from its copies; in checked studies, under half trace to an unresolved V gene, and the reason for the others is unknown. V, J and clone size are those of that table, while D and trimming were read from the DNA. In this sample the table shows roughly 93,000 clones, 65% to 80% of which occur a single time. Of the sample, about 3% is held by the ten largest clones.

The receptor's source is a man aged 40-49 years in good health and CMV-seronegative. The sequence is built from TRBV5-1 and TRBJ2-3; the D segment cannot be called with confidence. Source material: PBMCs. The nucleotide sequence is TGCGCCAGCAGAAGTCTCCGAGAGGCAGATACGCAGTATTTT. Translation gives CASRSLREADTQYF.